The clone carrying this TCR beta chain showed up many times. Its antigen is undetermined. This specimen comes from a study of T cells in Graves' hyperthyroidism and ophthalmopathy. Study-level background: Before treatment of any kind, peripheral blood was taken at initial diagnosis. Study-wide findings and caveats: Most expanded thyroid clonotypes above 0.001 also appeared in blood.

Trimming cost V 4 bases and J 4 bases; bases outside gene matches: 2. Per the germline V gene, CDR1 is SGHNT and CDR2 is YENEEA. The CDR3 runs to 16 residues. Amplification yielded TCR beta CDR3 regions, with RNA transcripts as the source. The HTBI primer set drove a first-round RT-PCR of the TCR CDR3. One entry per CDR3 protein, called by TCRdb with MiXCR from the multiplex PCR reads. The data hold approximately 590,000 distinct CDR3 sequences, with less than 20% observed a single time. Newly diagnosed patients aged 18 to 65 had hyperthyroidism of under 2 months' duration. Source material for PBMCs was about 11 ml fresh peripheral blood.

The chain is built from TRBV11-3 and TRBJ2-2; 14 bases match TRBD2. This sequence was found in a woman in her twenties or thirties with Graves' hyperthyroidism. Input material: blood. CDR3 residues: CASSSGTSGSTGELFF. As DNA, the CDR3 is TGTGCCAGCAGCTCCGGGACTAGCGGGAGCACCGGGGAGCTGTTTTTT. Supplemented by reference TRBV11-3 and TRBJ2-2, the full variable domain reads EAGVVQSPRYKIIEKKQPVAFWCNPISGHNTLYWYLQNLGQGPELLIRYENEEAVDDSQLPKDRFSAERLKGVDSTLKIQPAELGDSAVYLCASSSGTSGSTGELFFGEGSRLTVL.